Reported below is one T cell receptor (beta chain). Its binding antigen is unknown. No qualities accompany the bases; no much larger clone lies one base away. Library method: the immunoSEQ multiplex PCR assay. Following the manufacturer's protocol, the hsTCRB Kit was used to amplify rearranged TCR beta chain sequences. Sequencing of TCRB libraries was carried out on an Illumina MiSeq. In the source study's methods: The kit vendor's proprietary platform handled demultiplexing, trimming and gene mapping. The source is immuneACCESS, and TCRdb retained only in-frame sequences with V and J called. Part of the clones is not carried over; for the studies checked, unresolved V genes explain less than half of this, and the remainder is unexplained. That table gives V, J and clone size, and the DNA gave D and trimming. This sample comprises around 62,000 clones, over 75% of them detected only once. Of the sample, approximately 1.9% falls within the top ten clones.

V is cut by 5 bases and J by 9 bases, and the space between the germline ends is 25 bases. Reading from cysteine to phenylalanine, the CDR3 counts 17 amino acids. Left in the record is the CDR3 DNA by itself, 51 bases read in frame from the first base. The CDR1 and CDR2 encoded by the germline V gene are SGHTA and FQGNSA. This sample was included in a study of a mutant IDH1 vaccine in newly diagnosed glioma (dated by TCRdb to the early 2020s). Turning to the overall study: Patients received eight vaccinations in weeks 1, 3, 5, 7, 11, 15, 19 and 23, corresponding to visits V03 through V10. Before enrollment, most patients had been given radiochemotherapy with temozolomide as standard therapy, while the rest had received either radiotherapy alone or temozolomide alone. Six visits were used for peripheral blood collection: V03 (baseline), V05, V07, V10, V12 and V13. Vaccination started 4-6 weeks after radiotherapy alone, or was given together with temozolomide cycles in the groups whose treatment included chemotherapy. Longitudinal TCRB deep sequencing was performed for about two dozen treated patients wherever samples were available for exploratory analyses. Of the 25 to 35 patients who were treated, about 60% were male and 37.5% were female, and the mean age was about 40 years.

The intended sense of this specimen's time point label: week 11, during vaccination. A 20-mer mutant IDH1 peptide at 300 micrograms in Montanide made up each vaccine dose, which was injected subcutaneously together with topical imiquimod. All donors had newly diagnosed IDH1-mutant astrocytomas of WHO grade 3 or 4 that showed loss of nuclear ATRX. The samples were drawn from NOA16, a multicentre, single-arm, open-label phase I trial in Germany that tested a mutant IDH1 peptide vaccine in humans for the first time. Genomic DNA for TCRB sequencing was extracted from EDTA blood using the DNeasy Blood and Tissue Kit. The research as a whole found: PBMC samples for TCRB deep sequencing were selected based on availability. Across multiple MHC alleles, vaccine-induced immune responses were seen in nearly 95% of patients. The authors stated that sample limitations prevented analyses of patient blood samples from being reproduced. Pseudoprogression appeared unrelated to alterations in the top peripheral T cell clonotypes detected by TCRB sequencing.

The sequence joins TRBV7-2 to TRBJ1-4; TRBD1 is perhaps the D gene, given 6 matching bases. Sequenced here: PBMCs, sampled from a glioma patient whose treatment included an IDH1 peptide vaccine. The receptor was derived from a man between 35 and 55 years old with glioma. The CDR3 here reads CASSPSGTSIRGQKLFF. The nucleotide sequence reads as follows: TGTGCCAGCAGCCCATCCGGGACATCCATCCGAGGGCAAAAACTGTTTTTT.